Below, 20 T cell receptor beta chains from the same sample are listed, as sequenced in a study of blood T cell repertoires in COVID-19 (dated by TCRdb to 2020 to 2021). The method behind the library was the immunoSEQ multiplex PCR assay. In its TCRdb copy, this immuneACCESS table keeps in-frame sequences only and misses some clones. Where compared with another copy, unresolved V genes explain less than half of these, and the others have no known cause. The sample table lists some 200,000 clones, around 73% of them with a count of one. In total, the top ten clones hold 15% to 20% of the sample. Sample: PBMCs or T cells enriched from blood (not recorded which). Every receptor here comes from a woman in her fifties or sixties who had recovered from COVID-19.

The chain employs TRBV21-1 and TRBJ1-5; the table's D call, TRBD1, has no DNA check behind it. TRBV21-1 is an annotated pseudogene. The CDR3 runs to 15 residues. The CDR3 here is CASSKVPGSDQPQHF. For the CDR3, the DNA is TGTGCCAGCAGCAAAGTACCAGGGTCGGATCAGCCCCAGCATTTT.

CDR3 residues: CSLRSTGELFF. The CDR3 nucleotides read TGCAGCCTTCGGAGCACCGGGGAGCTGTTTTTT. This chain joins TRBV20-1 and TRBJ2-2; D is uncertain. The CDR3 spans 11 residues. Germline loops: CDR1 DFQATT, CDR2 SNEGSKA (reference sequence).

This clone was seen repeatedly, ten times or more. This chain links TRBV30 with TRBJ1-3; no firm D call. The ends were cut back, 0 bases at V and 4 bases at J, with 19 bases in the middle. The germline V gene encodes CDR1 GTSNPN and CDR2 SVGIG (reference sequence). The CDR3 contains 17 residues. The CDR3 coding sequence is TGTGCCTGGAGTGTCGTCGGCAGGCTCGAATTAGGAAACACCATATATTTT. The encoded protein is CAWSVVGRLELGNTIYF.

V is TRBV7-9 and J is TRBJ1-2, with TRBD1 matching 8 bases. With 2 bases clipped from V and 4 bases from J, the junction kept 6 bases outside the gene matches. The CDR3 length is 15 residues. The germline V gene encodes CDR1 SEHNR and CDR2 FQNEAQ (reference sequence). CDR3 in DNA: TGTGCCAGCAGCTTACAGGGGGCGCTGGGCTATGGCTACACCTTC. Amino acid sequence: CASSLQGALGYGYTF. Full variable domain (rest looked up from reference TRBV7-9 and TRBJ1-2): DTGVSQNPRHKITKRGQNVTFRCDPISEHNRLYWYRQTLGQGPEFLTYFQNEAQLEKSRLLSDRFSAERPKGSFSTLEIQRTEQGDSAMYLCASSLQGALGYGYTFGSGTRLTVV.

CDR3 sequence (DNA): TGTGCCAGCTCACATGGACACACGCGTGAAGCTTTCTTT. This gives the protein CASSHGHTREAFF. V gene TRBV18 combines with J gene TRBJ1-1; D may be TRBD1 (5 bases). The CDR3 is made up of 13 amino acids. Germline assignment: CDR1 KGHSH and CDR2 LQKENI. Trimming took off 4 bases at V and 7 bases at J, with 13 bases between the two ends.

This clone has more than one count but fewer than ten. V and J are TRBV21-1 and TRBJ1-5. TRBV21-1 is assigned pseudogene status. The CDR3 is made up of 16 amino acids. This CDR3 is CASSKVRGGTNQPQHF. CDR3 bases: TGTGCCAGCAGCAAAGTGCGGGGGGGCACAAATCAGCCCCAGCATTTT.

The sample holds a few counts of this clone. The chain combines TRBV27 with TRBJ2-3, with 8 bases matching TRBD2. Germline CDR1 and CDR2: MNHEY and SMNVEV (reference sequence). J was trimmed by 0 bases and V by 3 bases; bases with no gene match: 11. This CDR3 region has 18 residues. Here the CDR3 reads CASSFSAGVAGSTDTQYF. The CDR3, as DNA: TGTGCCAGCAGTTTCTCGGCGGGGGTAGCGGGGAGCACAGATACGCAGTATTTT.

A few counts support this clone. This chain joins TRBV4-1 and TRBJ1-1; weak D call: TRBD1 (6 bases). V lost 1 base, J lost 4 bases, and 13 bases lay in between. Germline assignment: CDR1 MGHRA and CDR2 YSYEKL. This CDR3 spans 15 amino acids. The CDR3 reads CASSQGAGAATEAFF. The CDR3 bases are TGCGCCAGCAGCCAAGGCGCAGGGGCTGCCACTGAAGCTTTCTTT.

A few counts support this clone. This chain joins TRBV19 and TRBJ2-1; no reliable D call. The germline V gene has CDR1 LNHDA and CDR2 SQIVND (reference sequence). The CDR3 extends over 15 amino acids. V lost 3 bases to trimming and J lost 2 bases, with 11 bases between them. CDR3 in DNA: TGTGCCAGTAGTATCAAGCCAAGCGCCTACAATGAGCAGTTCTTC. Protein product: CASSIKPSAYNEQFF.

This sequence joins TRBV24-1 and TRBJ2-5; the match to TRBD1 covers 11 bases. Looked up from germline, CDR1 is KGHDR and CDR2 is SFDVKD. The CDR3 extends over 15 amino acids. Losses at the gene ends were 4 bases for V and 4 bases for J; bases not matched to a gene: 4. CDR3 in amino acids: CATSDSGTGGETQYF. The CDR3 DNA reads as TGTGCCACCAGTGACTCGGGGACAGGGGGAGAGACCCAGTACTTC.

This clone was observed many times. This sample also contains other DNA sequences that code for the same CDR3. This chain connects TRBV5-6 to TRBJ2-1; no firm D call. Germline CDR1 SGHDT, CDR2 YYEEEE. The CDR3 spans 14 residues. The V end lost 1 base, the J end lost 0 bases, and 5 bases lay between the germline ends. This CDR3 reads CASSLYSSYNEQFF. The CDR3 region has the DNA TGTGCCAGCAGCTTGTACTCCTCCTACAATGAGCAGTTCTTC.

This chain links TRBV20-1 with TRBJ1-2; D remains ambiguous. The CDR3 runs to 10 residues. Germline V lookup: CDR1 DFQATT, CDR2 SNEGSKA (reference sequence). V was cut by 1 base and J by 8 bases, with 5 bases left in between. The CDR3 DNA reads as TGCAGTGCTAGAGGCGGGGGCTACACCTTC. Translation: CSARGGGYTF.

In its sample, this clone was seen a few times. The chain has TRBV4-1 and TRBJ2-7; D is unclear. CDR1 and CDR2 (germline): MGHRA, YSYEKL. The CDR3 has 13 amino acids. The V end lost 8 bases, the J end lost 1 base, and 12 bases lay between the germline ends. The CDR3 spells CASFGSLSYEQYF. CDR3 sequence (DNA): TGCGCCAGCTTTGGTAGCCTGTCCTACGAGCAGTACTTC.

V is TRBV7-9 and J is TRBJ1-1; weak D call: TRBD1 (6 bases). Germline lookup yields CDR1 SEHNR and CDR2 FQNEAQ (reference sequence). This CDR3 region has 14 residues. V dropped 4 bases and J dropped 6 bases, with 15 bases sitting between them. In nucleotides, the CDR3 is TGTGCCAGCAGCTCCCAAGGGGGGGACGCTGAAGCTTTCTTT. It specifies CASSSQGGDAEAFF.

This chain's CDR3 is CASSLPPQGALMRYTF. Written as DNA, the CDR3 is TGTGCCAGCAGTTTACCCCCACAGGGCGCCCTAATGCGCTACACCTTC. The genes are TRBV28 and TRBJ1-2; D is perhaps TRBD1 (6 bases). From germline, CDR1 is MDHEN and CDR2 SYDVKM. The CDR3 is 16 residues long. Trimming shortened V by 2 bases and J by 9 bases, and 22 bases separated the two germline ends.

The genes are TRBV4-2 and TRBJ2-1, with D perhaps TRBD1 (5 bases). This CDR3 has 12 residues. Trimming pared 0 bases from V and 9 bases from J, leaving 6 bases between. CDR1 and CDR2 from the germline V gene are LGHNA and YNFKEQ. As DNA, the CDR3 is TGTGCCAGCAGCCAAGATAGGGGTGAGCAGTTCTTC. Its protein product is CASSQDRGEQFF.

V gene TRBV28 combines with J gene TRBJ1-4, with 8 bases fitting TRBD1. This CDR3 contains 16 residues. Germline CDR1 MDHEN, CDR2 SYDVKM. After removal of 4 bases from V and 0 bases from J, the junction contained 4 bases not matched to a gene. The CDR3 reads CASSSGGEATNEKLFF. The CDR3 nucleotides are TGTGCCAGCAGTTCAGGGGGCGAGGCAACTAATGAAAAACTGTTTTTT.

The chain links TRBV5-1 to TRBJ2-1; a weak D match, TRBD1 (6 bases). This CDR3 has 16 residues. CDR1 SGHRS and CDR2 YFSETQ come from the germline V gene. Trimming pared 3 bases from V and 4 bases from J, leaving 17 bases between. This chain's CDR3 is CASSYRGFQGYNEQFF. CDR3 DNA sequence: TGCGCCAGCAGCTATAGGGGGTTTCAGGGTTACAATGAGCAGTTCTTC.

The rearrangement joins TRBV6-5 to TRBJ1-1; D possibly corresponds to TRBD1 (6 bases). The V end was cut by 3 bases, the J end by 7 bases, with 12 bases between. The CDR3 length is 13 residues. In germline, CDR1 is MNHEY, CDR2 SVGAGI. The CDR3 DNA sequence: TGTGCCAGCAGTTATCGCGCGGACAGTGAAGCTTTCTTT. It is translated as CASSYRADSEAFF.

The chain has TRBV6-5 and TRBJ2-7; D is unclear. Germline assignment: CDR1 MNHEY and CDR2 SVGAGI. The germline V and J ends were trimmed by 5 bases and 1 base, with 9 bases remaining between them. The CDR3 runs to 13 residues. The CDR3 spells CASSPTLSYEQYF. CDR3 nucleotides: TGTGCCAGCAGTCCGACTCTGTCCTACGAGCAGTACTTC.